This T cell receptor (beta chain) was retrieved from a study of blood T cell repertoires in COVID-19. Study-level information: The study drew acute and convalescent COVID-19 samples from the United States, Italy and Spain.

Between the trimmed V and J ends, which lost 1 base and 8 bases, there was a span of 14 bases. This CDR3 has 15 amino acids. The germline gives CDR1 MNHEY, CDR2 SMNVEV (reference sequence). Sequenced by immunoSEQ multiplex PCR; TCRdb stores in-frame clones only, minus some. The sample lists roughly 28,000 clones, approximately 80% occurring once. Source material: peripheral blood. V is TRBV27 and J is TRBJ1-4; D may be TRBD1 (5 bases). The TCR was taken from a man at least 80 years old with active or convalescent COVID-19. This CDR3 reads CASSLWGIPDEKLFF. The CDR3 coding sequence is TGTGCCAGCAGTTTATGGGGCATCCCGGACGAAAAACTGTTTTTT. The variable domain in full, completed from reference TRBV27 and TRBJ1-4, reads EAQVTQNPRYLITVTGKKLTVTCSQNMNHEYMSWYRQDPGLGLRQIYYSMNVEVTDKGDVPEGYKVSRKEKRNFPLILESPSPNQTSLYFCASSLWGIPDEKLFFGSGTQLSVL.